This TCR beta chain was identified during a study of cytotoxic CD8 clonotypes in ibrutinib-treated CLL. Whole-study results and caveats: Baseline levels were approached again at progression, after clonality had risen at ibrutinib response.

Germline CDR1 PRHDT, CDR2 FYEKMQ (reference sequence). The V segment lost 5 bases and the J segment 0 bases; nucleotides outside the gene matches: 9. The CDR3 sequence is 17 residues long. This clone was detected ten times or more. What it binds is unknown. Using immunoSEQ multiplex PCR, the repertoire was profiled, and TCRdb retains in-frame clones only, with some absent. The table records 50,000 or so clones, roughly 63% of them present only once. The clonotype was recovered from a human donor with chronic lymphocytic leukemia. The material sequenced was PBMCs, taken after 24 months of ibrutinib treatment. J is TRBJ2-3 and V is TRBV13, with 9 nucleotides matching TRBD2. CDR3 sequence: CASSTIPGLASTDTQYF. The CDR3 DNA reads TGTGCCAGCAGCACCATACCGGGACTAGCTAGCACAGATACGCAGTATTTT.